One and the same sample provided the 31 T cell receptor beta chains below, sequenced in a study of beta chain features in type 1 diabetes. Expressed TCRB transcripts were sequenced because the isolated RNA had all been reverse transcribed beforehand. Assay: immunoSEQ multiplex PCR; the TCRdb copy retains only in-frame clones and omits some. Of under 950,000 clones in the sample, roughly 15% were seen once. The specimen was naive CD4+ T cells from blood. The origin of the receptors is a young woman in good health.

This clone was seen a handful of times. The rearrangement uses TRBV6-6 and TRBJ2-5; D perhaps matches TRBD1 (6 bases). This CDR3 comprises 14 residues. V lost 5 bases to trimming and J lost 2 bases, with 12 bases between them. Germline V lookup: CDR1 MNHNY, CDR2 SVGAGI (reference sequence). This CDR3 is CASSQRGQQETQYF. The CDR3 DNA reads as TGTGCCAGCAGTCAAAGGGGACAACAAGAGACCCAGTACTTC.

The sample holds a few counts of this clone. This chain connects TRBV11-2 to TRBJ2-5, with 11 bases matching TRBD2. After removal of 3 bases from V and 1 base from J, the junction contained 4 bases not matched to a gene. Per germline, CDR1 SGHAT and CDR2 FQNNGV. This CDR3 has 16 residues. CDR3 coding DNA: TGTGCCAGCAGCTTGGCCGGGACTAGCGGCCAAGAGACCCAGTACTTC. Translated, it gives CASSLAGTSGQETQYF.

This chain uses TRBV28 with TRBJ1-5; the match to TRBD1 covers 10 bases. V trimming: 6 bases; J trimming: 6 bases; junction bases outside the gene matches: 17. CDR3 length: 18 residues. Germline lookup yields CDR1 MDHEN and CDR2 SYDVKM. CDR3 DNA: TGTGCCAGCAGCCCAGCCAGCGACAGGGGGCGCAGGAGTCAGCCCCAGCATTTT. Its protein product is CASSPASDRGRRSQPQHF.

The chain joins TRBV7-9 to TRBJ2-1; perhaps D is TRBD1 or TRBD2 (5 bases each). Trimming removed 5 bases from V and 7 bases from J, with 21 bases in between. CDR3 length: 16 amino acids. Per germline, CDR1 SEHNR and CDR2 FQNEAQ (reference sequence). The CDR3 loop is CASSAQGVLAGNEQFF. The CDR3 DNA sequence: TGTGCCAGCAGCGCCCAAGGGGTTCTAGCTGGGAATGAGCAGTTCTTC.

Worth noting for this clone: Other DNA sequences of this sample code for an identical CDR3. The rearrangement links TRBV2 to TRBJ2-2, with 8 nucleotides matching TRBD1. CDR1 is SNHLY, CDR2 FYNNEI, per germline. This CDR3 is 13 amino acids long. V gave up 6 bases and J gave up 6 bases; unmatched junction bases: 3. The CDR3 nucleotides are TGTGCCAGCAGCCTGACAGGGGCCGGGGAGCTGTTTTTT. Its translation: CASSLTGAGELFF.

This rearrangement joins TRBV7-2 to TRBJ2-7; possibly TRBD1 for D (6 bases). There are 15 residues in the CDR3. Germline CDR1 reads SGHTA; CDR2 reads FQGNSA. The V end lost 5 bases, the J end lost 2 bases, and 16 bases lay between the germline ends. The CDR3 spells CASSPELGAPYEQYF. The CDR3 DNA reads TGTGCCAGCAGCCCCGAATTGGGGGCCCCCTACGAGCAGTACTTC.

This clone was seen a handful of times. The chain recombines TRBV20-1 with TRBJ2-5; D unresolved. Trimming cost V 2 bases and J 7 bases, with 8 bases left between them. The CDR3 extends over 11 amino acids. In germline, CDR1 is DFQATT, CDR2 SNEGSKA (reference sequence). The CDR3 DNA reads as TGCAGTGCTAGACCGAAAGGGACCCAGTACTTC. Amino acid sequence: CSARPKGTQYF.

This chain uses TRBV7-2 with TRBJ1-1, with D hard to call. Trimming took 1 base from V and 1 from J, leaving 7 bases between them. The CDR3 length is 14 residues. Germline lookup yields CDR1 SGHTA and CDR2 FQGNSA. The CDR3 is CASSLGDRNTEAFF. The CDR3 coding sequence is TGTGCCAGCAGCTTAGGAGATAGGAACACTGAAGCTTTCTTT.

This clone was counted a few times. The chain couples TRBV28 to TRBJ2-7; TRBD1 aligns across 9 bases. V dropped 7 bases and J dropped 6; count of bases not matched to a gene: 10. This CDR3 is 14 amino acids long. Germline CDR1 is MDHEN and CDR2 is SYDVKM. Written as DNA, the CDR3 is TGTGCCAGCAACCGGGACAGGGTCACTGGCGAGCAGTACTTC. Protein: CASNRDRVTGEQYF.

This clone turned up a few times. V and J are TRBV7-9 and TRBJ2-5; D perhaps matches TRBD1 (6 bases). V lost 1 base and J 3 bases, leaving 15 bases between the germline ends. CDR3 size: 16 residues. Germline CDR1 and CDR2: SEHNR and FQNEAQ (reference sequence). The CDR3 protein is CASSLDPGRGKETQYF. The CDR3 DNA reads TGTGCCAGCAGCTTAGACCCGGGCAGGGGTAAAGAGACCCAGTACTTC.

This chain joins TRBV28 and TRBJ2-7; TRBD1 aligns across 7 bases. CDR3 length: 14 residues. Trimming took 6 bases from V and 0 from J; bases not matched to a gene: 5. Germline V lookup: CDR1 MDHEN, CDR2 SYDVKM. The CDR3 loop reads CASSRGQPSYEQYF. CDR3 bases: TGTGCCAGCAGCCGGGGACAGCCCTCCTACGAGCAGTACTTC.

The chain combines TRBV7-6 with TRBJ2-7; D assignment may be TRBD1 or TRBD2 (5 bases each). CDR3 size: 15 residues. CDR1 and CDR2 (germline): SGHVS, FNYEAQ. V lost 1 base and J lost 0, with 10 bases in between. The CDR3 is CASSLGGDSSYEQYF. In DNA form, the CDR3 reads TGTGCCAGCAGCTTAGGAGGGGATAGCTCCTACGAGCAGTACTTC.

The chain is built from TRBV7-3 and TRBJ2-1, with unresolved D. The V gene's germline CDR1 is SGHTA and CDR2 FQGTGA. V dropped 5 bases and J dropped 2 bases, with 7 bases sitting between them. CDR3 size: 13 residues. CDR3 in amino acids: CASSNPPYNEQFF. The CDR3 nucleotides read TGTGCCAGCAGCAACCCCCCCTACAATGAGCAGTTCTTC.

This clone was counted between two and nine times. Written as DNA, the CDR3 is TGTGCCTCAACCTGGGGGGAGCACTCCTACAATGAGCAGTTCTTC. It yields the protein CASTWGEHSYNEQFF. J is TRBJ2-1 and V is TRBV28; a weak D match, TRBD2 (6 bases). Per the germline V gene, CDR1 is MDHEN and CDR2 is SYDVKM. V was cut by 11 bases and J by 0 bases, with 17 bases left in between. The CDR3 has 15 amino acids.

CDR3 sequence: CASSPPGTGNTEAFF. The CDR3 nucleotides are TGTGCCAGCAGCCCCCCAGGGACAGGCAACACTGAAGCTTTCTTT. The V and J genes are TRBV21-1 and TRBJ1-1; the table names TRBD1, a call not compared with the DNA. TRBV21-1 is described as a pseudogene. The CDR3 runs to 15 residues.

The genes are TRBV7-2 and TRBJ2-5, with D hard to call. The germline V gene has CDR1 SGHTA and CDR2 FQGNSA. Trimming shortened V by 0 bases and J by 2 bases, and 4 bases separated the two germline ends. The CDR3 spans 13 residues. This chain's CDR3 is CASSLATQETQYF. The DNA of the CDR3 is TGTGCCAGCAGCTTAGCAACTCAAGAGACCCAGTACTTC.

This clone showed up just a few times. The CDR3 region is CASSRQGYNQPQHF. In DNA, the CDR3 is TGTGCCAGCAGTAGACAGGGGTACAATCAGCCCCAGCATTTT. This chain joins TRBV2 and TRBJ1-5; 8 positions agree with TRBD1. This CDR3 has 14 amino acids. Germline lookup yields CDR1 SNHLY and CDR2 FYNNEI. Trimming at V came to 5 bases and at J to 3 bases, leaving 3 bases not matched to a gene.

The chain has TRBV2 and TRBJ1-4; 12 bases line up with TRBD1. The CDR3 runs to 14 residues. V shed 6 bases and J 15 bases; nucleotides not matched to a gene: 11. Germline-derived CDR1 and CDR2 are SNHLY and FYNNEI. CDR3 loop: CASRPGTGGIYMFF. As DNA, the CDR3 is TGTGCCAGCAGACCCGGGACAGGGGGCATTTACATGTTTTTT.

The V call is TRBV6-5, the J call TRBJ2-1, with D possibly TRBD1 on 6 matching bases. V was shortened by 4 bases and J by 8 bases, with 9 bases between the two germline ends. Germline V gene data show CDR1 as MNHEY and CDR2 as SVGAGI. The CDR3 spans 12 residues. CDR3 nucleotide sequence: TGTGCCAGCAGTTCACAGGGAGATGAGCAGTTCTTC. This translates into CASSSQGDEQFF.

This clone has more than one count but fewer than ten. The chain carries TRBV5-1 and TRBJ2-5, with TRBD2 identical over 10 bases. V lost 2 bases, J lost 1 base, and 5 bases stayed unmatched. Germline assignment: CDR1 SGHRS and CDR2 YFSETQ. The CDR3 sequence is 16 residues long. The CDR3 nucleotides read TGCGCCAGCAGCTTCCAAGGACTAGCGGCCCAAGAGACCCAGTACTTC. It is translated as CASSFQGLAAQETQYF.

The chain joins TRBV7-2 to TRBJ1-1; TRBD1 aligns across 8 bases. The CDR3 extends over 15 amino acids. CDR1 SGHTA and CDR2 FQGNSA come from the germline V gene. With V trimmed by 4 bases and J by 1 base, 5 bases remained unmatched. CDR3 loop: CASSWAGTGNTEAFF. As DNA, the CDR3 is TGTGCCAGCAGCTGGGCCGGGACAGGGAACACTGAAGCTTTCTTT.

The J gene is TRBJ2-1, the V gene TRBV18; D is perhaps TRBD1 (6 bases). Trimming removed 0 bases from V and 10 bases from J, with 16 bases in between. Germline lookup yields CDR1 KGHSH and CDR2 LQKENI. There are 15 residues in the CDR3. The CDR3 spells CASSPPPKTGREQFF. The DNA of the CDR3 is TGTGCCAGCTCACCACCCCCCAAGACAGGAAGAGAGCAGTTCTTC.

In its sample, this clone was seen a few times. The V gene is TRBV7-8, the J gene TRBJ2-5; tentative D call: TRBD2 (5 bases). From germline, CDR1 is SGHVS and CDR2 FQNEAQ. The CDR3 contains 13 residues. V was cut by 5 bases and J by 2 bases, with 9 bases left in between. The CDR3 nucleotides read TGTGCCAGCAGCCCTCGGGGACAAGAGACCCAGTACTTC. This codes for CASSPRGQETQYF.

The chain recombines TRBV9 with TRBJ1-1, with unresolved D. Per the germline V gene, CDR1 is SGDLS and CDR2 is YYNGEE. V lost 3 bases and J lost 4, with 16 bases in between. The CDR3 has 15 amino acids. CDR3 in amino acids: CASSARSLGSTEAFF. CDR3 nucleotides: TGTGCCAGCAGCGCAAGATCCCTAGGGAGCACTGAAGCTTTCTTT.

On this clone: Other DNA sequences from this sample encode an identical CDR3 as well. The V call is TRBV4-2, the J call TRBJ2-7; unclear D gene. V shed 0 bases and J shed 2 bases, with 8 bases lying between them. The CDR3 runs to 14 residues. Germline V gene lookup returns CDR1 LGHNA and CDR2 YNFKEQ. The CDR3 sequence: CASSQDPGPYEQYF. Written as DNA, the CDR3 is TGTGCCAGCAGCCAAGACCCAGGTCCCTACGAGCAGTACTTC.

The chain has TRBV29-1 and TRBJ1-2; no reliable D call. This CDR3 has 14 residues. Looked up from germline, CDR1 is SQVTM and CDR2 is ANQGSEA. V was trimmed by 5 bases and J by 4 bases, leaving 17 bases between them. The CDR3 here is CSVWRHDESYGYTF. For the CDR3, the DNA is TGCAGCGTTTGGAGACACGATGAGTCCTATGGCTACACCTTC.

Comments on this clone: The same CDR3 also results from other DNA sequences found in this sample. CDR3 sequence: CAISESGETQYF. CDR3 coding DNA: TGTGCCATCAGTGAGTCAGGAGAGACCCAGTACTTC. This rearrangement joins TRBV10-3 to TRBJ2-5, with no clear D. Germline CDR1 and CDR2: ENHRY and SYGVKD. The CDR3 contains 12 residues. Trimming stripped 0 bases from V and 4 bases from J, with 3 bases between.

This clone was picked up a small number of times. This chain connects TRBV5-1 to TRBJ2-1; D is possibly TRBD2 (5 bases). Germline assignment: CDR1 SGHRS and CDR2 YFSETQ. V was pared by 5 bases and J by 7 bases, with 10 bases between. This CDR3 spans 12 amino acids. The CDR3, as DNA: TGCGCCAGCAGTCCTAGCTGGAATGAGCAGTTCTTC. Amino acids: CASSPSWNEQFF. The full variable domain, completed using reference TRBV5-1 and TRBJ2-1, is KAGVTQTPRYLIKTRGQQVTLSCSPISGHRSVSWYQQTPGQGLQFLFEYFSETQRNKGNFPGRFSGRQFSNSRSEMNVSTLELGDSALYLCASSPSWNEQFFGPGTRLTVL.

The chain uses TRBV18 and TRBJ2-1, with D hard to call. The CDR3 length is 14 residues. From germline, CDR1 is KGHSH and CDR2 LQKENI. The ends were cut back, 3 bases at V and 6 bases at J, with 12 bases in the middle. The DNA for the CDR3 is TGTGCCAGCTCACCGGACCTGAACCCCAATGAGCAGTTCTTC. Protein: CASSPDLNPNEQFF.

This sequence joins TRBV6-5 and TRBJ2-1; TRBD1 aligns across 9 bases. V lost 6 bases, J lost 6 bases, and 6 bases stayed unmatched. The CDR3 consists of 14 residues. Germline lookup yields CDR1 MNHEY and CDR2 SVGAGI. This chain's CDR3 is CASRGQGYFNEQFF. CDR3 in DNA: TGTGCCAGCAGGGGACAGGGTTATTTCAATGAGCAGTTCTTC.

The chain couples TRBV9 to TRBJ2-7; 8 nucleotides match TRBD1. Germline-derived CDR1 and CDR2 are SGDLS and YYNGEE. The CDR3 consists of 14 residues. Losses at the gene ends were 4 bases for V and 4 bases for J; bases not matched to a gene: 7. The CDR3 here is CASSPTGDSYEQYF. In DNA, the CDR3 is TGTGCCAGCAGCCCGACAGGGGACTCATACGAGCAGTACTTC. The complete variable domain, with remaining parts taken from reference TRBV9 and TRBJ2-7, reads DSGVTQTPKHLITATGQRVTLRCSPRSGDLSVYWYQQSLDQGLQFLIQYYNGEERAKGNILERFSAQQFPDLHSELNLSSLELGDSALYFCASSPTGDSYEQYFGPGTRLTVT.